This is a list of T cell receptor beta chains from one sample in a study of technical replicates of blood from a handful of donors. Data came from immunoSEQ multiplex PCR; TCRdb stores just in-frame clones and leaves some out. The sample has more than 65,000 clones, over 85% seen once. Sequenced material: T cells isolated from PBMCs. The receptors here all came from a human donor in good health. CDR3s include the opening cysteine and the closing phenylalanine or tryptophan. Each record gives: clone size, V gene, D gene, J gene, CDR3 DNA, CDR3 protein. A D gene is named only where the DNA matches it firmly. Clone size, where shown, is once, few, many, or a class for clones that have expanded.

>.|TRBV25-1|.|TRBJ2-7
TGTGCCAGCATACGGACAGAAGCCTACGAGCAGTACTTC
CASIRTEAYEQYF
>.|TRBV5-1|TRBD2|TRBJ2-7
TGCGCCAGCAGCTTGGGGGCTAGCGGGAGCCACACCCTCTACGAGCAGTACTTC
CASSLGASGSHTLYEQYF
>.|TRBV18|TRBD1|TRBJ2-3
TGTGCCAGCTCACCAAATGTGGGACAGATAGCAACAGATACGCAGTATTTT
CASSPNVGQIATDTQYF
>.|TRBV30|.|TRBJ2-7
TGTGCCTGGAGTTGGGGGGACGGGGAGCAGTACTTC
CAWSWGDGEQYF
>.|TRBV7-9|.|TRBJ2-7
TGTGCCAGCAGTCCCAGGGCCGAGCAGTACTTC
CASSPRAEQYF
>.|TRBV19|.|TRBJ1-5
TGTGCCAGTAGTATTCAGAATAGCAATCAGCCCCAGCATTTT
CASSIQNSNQPQHF
>.|TRBV4-3|.|TRBJ2-1
TGCGCCAGCAGCCAAGTGTCGTCTCCTAAGCAGTTCTTC
CASSQVSSPKQFF
>.|TRBV19|TRBD1|TRBJ1-1
TGTGCCAGTAGTATAGGGGGGACAGGGAGTGAAGCTTTCTTT
CASSIGGTGSEAFF
>.|TRBV7-8|.|TRBJ1-1
TGTGCCAGCAGCTTAGTGGTAGTGAACACTGAAGCTTTCTTT
CASSLVVVNTEAFF
>.|TRBV14|.|TRBJ1-3
TGTGCCAGCAGCCAAGAGGGCCTCTCTGGAAACACCATATATTTT
CASSQEGLSGNTIYF
>.|TRBV7-9|TRBD1|TRBJ1-5
TGTGCCAGCAGCTTAGAAAATAGGGGGCATCGGGATCAGCCCCAGCATTTT
CASSLENRGHRDQPQHF
>.|TRBV9|.|TRBJ2-2
TGTGCCAGCAGTCCCAGGGCCCTGAACACCGGGGAGCTGTTTTTT
CASSPRALNTGELFF
>.|TRBV21-1|.|TRBJ2-7
TGTGCCAGCAGCAAAGAAGAGGTTCTCTACGAGCAGTACTTC
CASSKEEVLYEQYF
>once|TRBV27|.|TRBJ1-5
TGTGCCAGCTCGCCAGGGCGGCATCAGCCCCAGCATTTT
CASSPGRHQPQHF
>.|TRBV7-2|.|TRBJ1-4
TGTGCCAGCAGCATCCGACAGGAGGCTAATGAAAAACTGTTTTTT
CASSIRQEANEKLFF
>.|TRBV30|.|TRBJ1-3
TGTGCCTGGAGTTTGGACATGCTCTCTGGAAACACCATATATTTT
CAWSLDMLSGNTIYF
>.|TRBV11-3|.|TRBJ2-7
TGTGCCAGCAGACAAAGAGTAGCCGAAGCCTACGAGCAGTACTTC
CASRQRVAEAYEQYF
>.|TRBV18|TRBD1|TRBJ1-1
TGTGCCAGCTCAAAACTTGGGACAGGCCCCACTGAAGCTTTCTTT
CASSKLGTGPTEAFF
>once|TRBV19|TRBD2|TRBJ2-7
TGTGCCAGTAGGCTGAGCGGGAGCCCCGAGCAGTACTTC
CASRLSGSPEQYF
>once|TRBV9|TRBD1|TRBJ2-7
TGTGCCAGCAGCACCACAGGGGGGTACGAGCAGTACTTC
CASSTTGGYEQYF
>.|TRBV19|.|TRBJ2-3
TGTGCCAGTCGAGGGACAGATACGCAGTATTTT
CASRGTDTQYF
>.|TRBV19|TRBD1|TRBJ1-2
TGTGCCAGTAGGGGCCTCGGGACAGGGATCGGCTACACCTTC
CASRGLGTGIGYTF
>.|TRBV5-1|.|TRBJ1-1
TGCGCCAGCAGCTTGAGGGCGGCAGGGCGAACTGAAGCTTTCTTT
CASSLRAAGRTEAFF
>.|TRBV25-1|TRBD2|TRBJ2-7
TGTGCCAGCAGTGAATATATGGGACTAACACTCTACGAGCAGTACTTC
CASSEYMGLTLYEQYF
>once|TRBV4-1|.|TRBJ1-1
TGCGCCAGCAGCCAAGTTTTTGGGGCGACTGAAGCTTTCTTT
CASSQVFGATEAFF
>once|TRBV27|.|TRBJ2-7
TGTGCCAGCAGTTTCAGGGGGCGCGGCGGGAGGGCCTACGAGCAGTACTTC
CASSFRGRGGRAYEQYF
>.|TRBV27|TRBD1|TRBJ2-7
TGTGCCAGCAGTTTAGGACAGGGGTACTACGAGCAGTACTTC
CASSLGQGYYEQYF
>.|TRBV6-6|.|TRBJ1-3
TGTGCCAGCAAGGGAGCCTCTGGAAACACCATATATTTT
CASKGASGNTIYF
>.|TRBV7-2|.|TRBJ1-5
TGTGCCAGCAGCCGGTGGGGGGGGGAACAGCCCCAGCATTTT
CASSRWGGEQPQHF
>.|TRBV5-6|.|TRBJ2-1
TGTGCCAGCAGCTTGGACGCGGCGCCGAACCGATGGAATGAGCAGTTCTTC
CASSLDAAPNRWNEQFF
>.|TRBV2|TRBD2|TRBJ2-7
TGTGCCAGCAGTGAAAATTTAGCGGGACTGATCACCTACGAGCAGTACTTC
CASSENLAGLITYEQYF
>.|TRBV11-3|TRBD1|TRBJ1-4
TGTGCCAGCGGACAGGCTAATGAAAAACTGTTTTTT
CASGQANEKLFF